Listed here are 19 T cell receptor beta chains from one sample, sequenced in a study of response to subunit inactivated influenza vaccine. Via MiXCR, TCRdb re-called the RT-PCR reads, giving one row per CDR3 protein. The sample contains fewer than 250,000 distinct CDR3 sequences, roughly 14% of which appear only once. Source: CD8+ T cells sorted from PBMCs, taken 4 to 6 days after vaccination. These receptors originate from a man aged 50-60 years who received an inactivated influenza vaccine.

V and J are TRBV25-1 and TRBJ2-2; 9 bases are a match to TRBD2. Unmatched junction bases numbered 4, after V lost 2 bases and J lost 6 bases. Germline values: CDR1 MGHDK, CDR2 SYGVNS. This CDR3 comprises 15 residues. The CDR3 reads CASSEIAGDPGELFF. In nucleotides, the CDR3 is TGTGCCAGCAGTGAAATAGCGGGAGACCCCGGGGAGCTGTTTTTT. Combining the CDR3 with reference TRBV25-1 and TRBJ2-2 gives the whole variable domain EADIYQTPRYLVIGTGKKITLECSQTMGHDKMYWYQQDPGMELHLIHYSYGVNSTEKGDLSSESTVSRIRTEHFPLTLESARPSHTSQYLCASSEIAGDPGELFFGEGSRLTVL.

This clonotype was seen many times. The chain links TRBV5-1 to TRBJ2-2, with D possibly matching TRBD1 (6 bases). Trimming stripped 3 bases from V and 3 bases from J, with 9 bases between. The germline V gene has CDR1 SGHRS and CDR2 YFSETQ. This CDR3 spans 14 amino acids. The CDR3 DNA follows: TGCGCCAGCAGCTACAAGGGGGACACCGGGGAGCTGTTTTTT. This translates into CASSYKGDTGELFF.

The chain combines TRBV7-9 with TRBJ2-7, with D uncertain. CDR1 is SEHNR, CDR2 FQNEAQ, per germline (reference sequence). There are 14 residues in the CDR3. V was shortened by 1 base and J by 5 bases, with 12 bases between the two germline ends. Here the CDR3 reads CASSLDRGINEQYF. CDR3 DNA: TGTGCCAGCAGCTTAGATCGAGGAATCAACGAGCAGTACTTC.

The chain combines TRBV6-4 with TRBJ1-5; no clear D. Germline-derived CDR1 and CDR2 are MRHNA and SNTAGT. This CDR3 has 15 residues. Trimming took off 4 bases at V and 0 bases at J, with 10 bases between the two ends. The CDR3 coding sequence is TGTGCCAGCAGTGCGCCAGTGTATAGCAATCAGCCCCAGCATTTT. Its translation is CASSAPVYSNQPQHF.

This chain uses TRBV20-1 with TRBJ2-2; 7 nucleotides match TRBD2. V lost 6 bases to trimming and J lost 4 bases; unmatched junction nucleotides: 8. Germline V gene sequence: CDR1 DFQATT, CDR2 SNEGSKA (reference sequence). The CDR3 length is 14 residues. Here the CDR3 reads CSAWEGGTTGELFF. CDR3 nucleotide sequence: TGCAGTGCCTGGGAGGGAGGCACCACCGGGGAGCTGTTTTTT.

The rearrangement joins TRBV6-2 or TRBV6-3 to TRBJ2-5; 9 nucleotides match TRBD2. Looked up from germline, CDR1 is MNHEY and CDR2 is SVGEGT. This CDR3 comprises 15 residues. Trimming cost V 5 bases and J 5 bases; bases outside gene matches: 9. The CDR3 nucleotides read TGTGCCAGCAGTGCTCTAGCGGGAAGAGGGGAGACCCAGTACTTC. Translated, it gives CASSALAGRGETQYF.

This clonotype was found a few times. The J gene is TRBJ2-7, the V gene TRBV6-2 or TRBV6-3; maybe TRBD1 (6 bases). Germline V gene lookup returns CDR1 MNHEY and CDR2 SVGEGT. V was trimmed by 0 bases and J by 0 bases, leaving 12 bases between them. This CDR3 spans 16 amino acids. For the CDR3, the DNA is TGTGCCAGCAGTTACTCAGACAGGCCGTACTCCTACGAGCAGTACTTC. This codes for CASSYSDRPYSYEQYF.

There are many counts of this clonotype. This chain links TRBV28 with TRBJ2-4; D possibly uses TRBD1 or TRBD2 (5 bases each). From germline, CDR1 is MDHEN and CDR2 SYDVKM. The ends were cut back, 2 bases at V and 4 bases at J, with 12 bases in the middle. CDR3 size: 15 residues. CDR3 loop: CASSLIPEGKNIQYF. The CDR3 DNA sequence: TGTGCCAGCAGTTTAATCCCCGAGGGGAAAAACATTCAGTACTTC.

The rearrangement links TRBV15 to TRBJ2-1, with 13 bases that match TRBD2. CDR1 is LNHNV and CDR2 is YYDKDF in the germline V gene (reference sequence). The junction had 5 bases not matched to a gene; V was cut back by 0 bases and J by 9 bases. The CDR3 has 16 amino acids. The CDR3 DNA reads TGTGCCACCAGCAGAGATTGGACTAGCGGGAGAGCTGAGCAGTTCTTC. Protein: CATSRDWTSGRAEQFF.

This clonotype occurred a few times. The rearrangement uses TRBV12-3 or TRBV12-4 and TRBJ2-5, with 7 bases matching TRBD1. The J segment lost 6 bases and the V segment lost 5 bases, leaving 18 bases of the junction unmatched. The CDR3 loop spans 17 amino acids. This chain's CDR3 is CASSQHDDRVSLKTQYF. The CDR3 nucleotides read TGTGCCAGCAGTCAGCATGACGACAGGGTGTCTTTGAAGACCCAGTACTTC.

This clonotype was seen a handful of times. The chain couples TRBV4-1 to TRBJ2-5, with a possible D match to TRBD2 (6 bases). Germline V CDR1 and CDR2: MGHRA, YSYEKL. CDR3 length: 14 residues. V was shortened by 3 bases and J by 2 bases, with 10 bases between the two germline ends. The CDR3 coding sequence is TGCGCCAGCAGCCACGCGGCGGGACAAGAGACCCAGTACTTC. Encoded protein: CASSHAAGQETQYF.

The gene calls are TRBV29-1 and TRBJ2-1, with 8 bases aligning to TRBD1. Germline CDR1 SQVTM, CDR2 ANQGSEA. The CDR3 length is 15 residues. Trimming took 6 bases from V and 4 from J; bases not matched to a gene: 11. The CDR3 here is CSVDPGQGAYNEQFF. The CDR3 DNA follows: TGCAGCGTGGACCCCGGACAGGGAGCATACAATGAGCAGTTCTTC.

The chain uses TRBV12-3 or TRBV12-4 and TRBJ2-4, with 10 bases matching TRBD2. V was pared by 6 bases and J by 7 bases, with 9 bases of the junction left unmatched. The CDR3 spans 15 residues. The CDR3 DNA reads TGTGCCAGCAGCCCCGGGAGCGGGGGGGCCAACATTCAGTACTTC. It yields the protein CASSPGSGGANIQYF.

This clonotype was detected only a few times. The chain combines TRBV12-3 or TRBV12-4 with TRBJ2-3; D is uncertain. This CDR3 region has 13 residues. V dropped 3 bases and J dropped 6 bases, with 10 bases sitting between them. This CDR3 is CASSFFAIDTQYF. CDR3 DNA: TGTGCCAGCAGTTTTTTCGCGATCGATACGCAGTATTTT.

This clonotype was seen a handful of times. This chain joins TRBV4-3 and TRBJ2-5; TRBD2 matches at 10 bases. Germline lookup yields CDR1 LGHNA and CDR2 YSLEER. V lost 0 bases to trimming and J lost 3 bases; unmatched junction nucleotides: 7. This CDR3 comprises 17 residues. The CDR3 loop reads CASSQDIISGGKETQYF. The CDR3 nucleotides are TGCGCCAGCAGCCAAGATATCATTAGCGGGGGGAAAGAGACCCAGTACTTC.

This clonotype was observed a handful of times. The chain is built from TRBV5-1 and TRBJ2-3; the match to TRBD2 covers 14 bases. From germline, CDR1 is SGHRS and CDR2 YFSETQ. The CDR3 loop spans 16 amino acids. The V gene end was trimmed by 4 bases and the J gene end by 2 bases; junction bases not matched to a gene: 3. The CDR3 sequence: CASSKGLAGDTDTQYF. CDR3 nucleotides: TGCGCCAGCAGCAAGGGACTAGCGGGGGACACAGATACGCAGTATTTT.

This chain links TRBV12-3 or TRBV12-4 with TRBJ1-3; 7 nucleotides align to TRBD1. The length of the CDR3 is 13 residues. The V gene end was trimmed by 5 bases and the J gene end by 4 bases; junction bases not matched to a gene: 2. The CDR3 bases are TGTGCCAGCAGTCCGGGACAGGGAAACACCATATATTTT. This gives the protein CASSPGQGNTIYF.

Many counts were recorded for this clonotype. V is TRBV28 and J is TRBJ2-5, with D unresolved. The germline V gene encodes CDR1 MDHEN and CDR2 SYDVKM. This CDR3 is 13 amino acids long. V was cut by 1 base and J by 9 bases, with 12 bases left in between. The DNA for the CDR3 is TGTGCCAGCAGTTTATCTGAACGAGTACCCCAGTACTTC. Translation gives CASSLSERVPQYF.

The sample holds a few counts of this clonotype. The V and J genes are TRBV7-8 and TRBJ1-2, with D uncertain. The CDR3 runs 17 residues. The V end was cut by 0 bases, the J end by 0 bases, with 14 bases between. Germline CDR1 is SGHVS and CDR2 is FQNEAQ. The CDR3 reads CASSLAILVETNYGYTF. DNA of the CDR3: TGTGCCAGCAGCTTAGCGATATTAGTGGAGACTAACTATGGCTACACCTTC.